Listed below are T cell receptor beta chains from one sample, sequenced in a study of control samples from healthy donors and cancer patients. Libraries were prepared by immunoSEQ multiplex PCR; TCRdb keeps only in-frame clonotypes and omits some of them. Altogether more than 35,000 clones are present, around four fifths being singletons, with the ten largest covering 20% to 25%. The source material was PBMCs. The receptors were sampled from a woman aged 60-75 years with lung cancer. The CDR3 runs from the conserved cysteine through the conserved F or W. A D gene is named only where the DNA matches it firmly. Expanded clones get a size class; other rows say once, few or many, or leave the size out.

- TRBJ1-2 TRBV5-1 - TGCGCCAGCAGCTTAGTCGGCAGGGGCCGGGGCTACACCTTC CASSLVGRGRGYTF
- TRBJ1-1 TRBV14 medium-sized TGTGCCAGCAGCCAACTGGACAGATTGAACACTGAAGCTTTCTTT CASSQLDRLNTEAFF
TRBD2 TRBJ2-2 TRBV30 - TGTGCCTGGAGTAGCGGGAGGGTGACCGGGGAGCTGTTTTTT CAWSSGRVTGELFF
- TRBJ1-6 TRBV12-3/TRBV12-4 - TGTGCCAGCAGTTCTGCGACCCTCCACTTT CASSSATLHF
- TRBJ2-1 TRBV11-3 - TGTGCCAGCAGCTTCACAGGGTACAATGAGCAGTTCTTC CASSFTGYNEQFF
- TRBJ2-6 TRBV9 - TGTGCCAGCAGCGTAGGCGGCAGGCTCCCTGGGGCCAACGTCCTGACTTTC CASSVGGRLPGANVLTF
- TRBJ2-5 TRBV9 once TGTGCCAGCAGCGTAGACGGGAGCGGAGAGACCCAGTACTTC CASSVDGSGETQYF
- TRBJ1-1 TRBV5-1 few TGCGCCAGCAGCCGGGCAGGGCAACGCACTGAAGCTTTCTTT CASSRAGQRTEAFF
- TRBJ1-4 TRBV5-6 - TGTGCCAGCAGCACGGGGGGGTCAGGTGAAAAACTGTTTTTT CASSTGGSGEKLFF
TRBD1 TRBJ1-1 TRBV27 few TGTGCCAGCAGTTGGGACAGGGAAAGCGCTGAAGCTTTCTTT CASSWDRESAEAFF
- TRBJ1-2 TRBV14 once TGTGCCAGCAGCCAAGGACAGGCCATTGCCGTATATGGCTACACCTTC CASSQGQAIAVYGYTF
- TRBJ1-5 TRBV5-5 - TGTGCCAGCAGCTTGGCCATTGGCGACAGCACGGATCAGCCCCAGCATTTT CASSLAIGDSTDQPQHF
- TRBJ2-7 TRBV2 - TGTGCCAGCACCCCCGGGACGATCAGGGAGCAGTACTTC CASTPGTIREQYF
- TRBJ1-1 TRBV4-1 - TGCGCCAGCAGCCAAGATCAGGTGGGGGCGGCTGGGGACACTGAAGCTTTCTTT CASSQDQVGAAGDTEAFF
- TRBJ2-3 TRBV11-3 few TGTGCCAGCAGCTTCTCCGGAGGCACAGATACGCAGTATTTT CASSFSGGTDTQYF
- TRBJ1-4 TRBV18 - TGTGCCAGCTCACCACGAGAGGGACAAGAAAAACTGTTTTTT CASSPREGQEKLFF
- TRBJ2-3 TRBV18 - TGTGCCAGCTCACGGACAATACAAAGCACAGATACGCAGTATTTT CASSRTIQSTDTQYF
- TRBJ2-5 TRBV28 - TGTGCCAGCACCGGTCTAGACCAAGAGACCCAGTACTTC CASTGLDQETQYF
TRBD2 TRBJ2-1 TRBV10-3 - TGTGCCATCAGGAGCGTACTAGCGGGAGGCGGGGATGAGCAGTTCTTC CAIRSVLAGGGDEQFF
TRBD2 TRBJ2-3 TRBV7-6 - TGTGCCAGCAGCCTACACCGGCTAGCGGGAGGACTTGCTAGCACAGATACGCAGTATTTT CASSLHRLAGGLASTDTQYF